These 32 T cell receptor beta chains came from one sample sequenced in a study of OX40 agonist ivuxolimab in advanced cancers. Profiling relied on immunoSEQ multiplex PCR, and the TCRdb table lists in-frame clones only, not all of them. Of around 150,000 clones detected, roughly 94% appear once; the ten largest clones hold about 0.31%. The sample consisted of CD4+ or CD8+ T cells sorted from blood, taken in a trial of the OX40 agonist ivuxolimab. These receptors came from an adult with an advanced solid tumor such as melanoma, head and neck, liver or kidney cancer.

J is TRBJ1-5 and V is TRBV18, with D hard to call. This CDR3 contains 16 residues. Trimming stripped 6 bases from V and 1 base from J, with 16 bases between. Germline V gene data show CDR1 as KGHSH and CDR2 as LQKENI. The CDR3 protein is CASSLGVPVSNQPQHF. DNA for the CDR3: TGTGCCAGCTCGCTCGGGGTACCGGTGAGCAATCAGCCCCAGCATTTT.

The gene calls are TRBV7-2 and TRBJ1-2; D gene ambiguous. Trimming stripped 6 bases from V and 2 bases from J, with 13 bases between. Looked up from germline, CDR1 is SGHTA and CDR2 is FQGNSA. This CDR3 contains 14 residues. CDR3 residues: CASSPSGGNYGYTF. The CDR3 DNA reads as TGTGCCAGCAGTCCGTCGGGAGGGAACTATGGCTACACCTTC.

V and J are TRBV10-3 and TRBJ2-1; 10 bases are shared with TRBD2. The junction had 10 bases not matched to a gene; V was cut back by 6 bases and J by 8 bases. Germline CDR1 ENHRY, CDR2 SYGVKD. The CDR3 length is 15 residues. The chain's CDR3 is CAIRGFGTSVYEQFF. The CDR3, as DNA: TGTGCCATCAGAGGTTTCGGGACTAGCGTTTATGAGCAGTTCTTC.

The chain joins TRBV5-4 to TRBJ2-2; D tentatively reads TRBD1 or TRBD2 (6 bases each). The CDR3 runs 17 residues. V was clipped by 3 bases and J by 1 base, with 16 bases between them. Germline V gene data show CDR1 as SGHNT and CDR2 as YYREEE (reference sequence). CDR3 region: CASSSPEGGRNTGELFF. The CDR3 DNA follows: TGTGCCAGCAGCTCCCCCGAGGGGGGTAGGAACACCGGGGAGCTGTTTTTT.

The V call is TRBV18, the J call TRBJ2-1; D is unclear. The CDR3 is 17 residues long. CDR1 is KGHSH and CDR2 is LQKENI in the germline V gene. V was pared by 2 bases and J by 4 bases, with 18 bases between. The CDR3 spells CASSPYPPAPSYNEQFF. CDR3 nucleotide sequence: TGTGCCAGCTCACCATATCCCCCCGCACCGTCGTACAATGAGCAGTTCTTC.

The chain is built from TRBV5-1 and TRBJ2-2; possible D gene TRBD1, 6 bases. Germline-derived CDR1 and CDR2 are SGHRS and YFSETQ. This CDR3 has 15 amino acids. With 3 bases removed from V and 1 base from J, the gap between germline ends came to 10 bases. The CDR3 nucleotides read TGCGCCAGCAGCTCGGGACACTTGAACACCGGGGAGCTGTTTTTT. It codes for CASSSGHLNTGELFF.

The chain links TRBV28 to TRBJ2-5, with 10 positions matching TRBD1. The assigned J gene may be wrong: the sequence end matches TRBJ2-7 better. Germline values: CDR1 MDHEN, CDR2 SYDVKM. The CDR3 consists of 15 residues. The CDR3 sequence: CASRGPRQGAREQYF. CDR3 sequence (DNA): TGTGCCAGCAGGGGTCCGAGACAGGGGGCACGCGAGCAGTACTTC.

The gene calls are TRBV10-3 and TRBJ1-2, with D tentatively TRBD1 (5 bases). The V end was cut by 4 bases, the J end by 2 bases, with 14 bases between. There are 15 residues in the CDR3. Germline V gives CDR1 ENHRY, CDR2 SYGVKD. This chain's CDR3 is CAISGGGGLNYGYTF. The CDR3 bases are TGTGCCATCAGTGGAGGTGGGGGTTTAAACTATGGCTACACCTTC.

The chain has TRBV19 and TRBJ1-2; TRBD1 aligns across 8 bases. After removal of 11 bases from V and 7 bases from J, the junction contained 9 bases not matched to a gene. CDR1 and CDR2 (germline): LNHDA, SQIVND (reference sequence). The CDR3 covers 12 residues. The CDR3, as DNA: TGTGCCGGAAGGCGACAGGGGTTTGGCTACACCTTC. Translated, it gives CAGRRQGFGYTF.

This clone was seen once. The chain carries TRBV5-4 and TRBJ1-1, with D perhaps TRBD1 (6 bases). Germline loops: CDR1 SGHNT, CDR2 YYREEE (reference sequence). V lost 4 bases, J lost 4 bases, and 8 bases lay in between. This CDR3 is 12 amino acids long. The chain's CDR3 is CASSRGRTEAFF. In nucleotides, the CDR3 is TGTGCCAGCAGCCGGGGGCGCACTGAAGCTTTCTTT.

This clone is a singleton in its sample. This rearrangement joins TRBV19 to TRBJ1-1, with D possibly TRBD1 on 5 matching bases. The CDR3 is 16 residues long. Per germline, CDR1 LNHDA and CDR2 SQIVND (reference sequence). Trimming left V 4 bases short and J 0 bases short, with 15 bases between. Here the CDR3 reads CASSKRLGPMNTEAFF. The CDR3 DNA is TGTGCCAGTAGTAAGAGGCTGGGACCGATGAACACTGAAGCTTTCTTT.

The chain joins TRBV27 to TRBJ2-7; TRBD2 agrees at 8 bases. This CDR3 has 17 residues. J gave up 7 bases and V 8 bases, and 22 bases lay outside the gene matches. The germline V gene encodes CDR1 MNHEY and CDR2 SMNVEV (reference sequence). CDR3 nucleotide sequence: TGTGCCAGCCAGCAGGTCGTGGGGGTCGGACTAGCAAGGGAGCAGTACTTC. Translated: CASQQVVGVGLAREQYF.

The rearrangement links TRBV25-1 to TRBJ2-1, with 8 bases fitting TRBD1. The germline CDR1 and CDR2 sequences are MGHDK and SYGVNS. The ends lost 3 bases at V and 4 bases at J; junction bases unmatched: 8. CDR3 length: 16 residues. CDR3 sequence (DNA): TGTGCCAGCAGTGACTCGACAGGGGCGAAATACAATGAGCAGTTCTTC. This gives the protein CASSDSTGAKYNEQFF.

The chain links TRBV28 to TRBJ2-3, with D perhaps TRBD1 or TRBD2 (5 bases each). CDR3 length: 16 residues. Germline V CDR1 and CDR2: MDHEN, SYDVKM. The germline V and J ends were trimmed by 4 bases and 5 bases, with 19 bases remaining between them. The CDR3 region is CASSSSGTAGRDTQYF. CDR3 sequence (DNA): TGTGCCAGCAGTTCTTCCGGGACGGCAGGAAGAGATACGCAGTATTTT.

The chain joins TRBV6-5 to TRBJ2-3; D is uncertain. Trimming pared 0 bases from V and 2 bases from J, leaving 9 bases between. This CDR3 has 15 amino acids. Germline V gives CDR1 MNHEY, CDR2 SVGAGI. The CDR3 DNA reads as TGTGCCAGCAGTTACTCCAACGACAACACAGATACGCAGTATTTT. Protein sequence: CASSYSNDNTDTQYF.

V gene TRBV10-3 combines with J gene TRBJ2-7, with TRBD2 as a possible D gene (6 bases). The germline V gene encodes CDR1 ENHRY and CDR2 SYGVKD. The CDR3 has 14 residues. V shed 8 bases and J shed 0 bases, with 14 bases lying between them. The CDR3 DNA reads as TGTGCCATCTCGGATAGCGGTAGCTCCTACGAGCAGTACTTC. Protein product: CAISDSGSSYEQYF.

The V gene is TRBV19, the J gene TRBJ1-2; 10 bases agree with TRBD1. The CDR3 has 15 residues. After removal of 5 bases from V and 4 bases from J, the junction contained 7 bases not matched to a gene. The germline V gene encodes CDR1 LNHDA and CDR2 SQIVND (reference sequence). The CDR3 here is CASSSLGQGFYGYTF. The DNA of the CDR3 is TGTGCCAGTAGTTCGCTGGGACAGGGGTTCTATGGCTACACCTTC.

The V gene is TRBV19, the J gene TRBJ2-2, with 9 positions matching TRBD1. The CDR3 contains 15 residues. The V and J ends lost 5 bases and 6 bases, in that order; junction bases with no gene match: 7. Germline-derived CDR1 and CDR2 are LNHDA and SQIVND (reference sequence). CDR3 in amino acids: CASSAGTGSPGELFF. CDR3 DNA sequence: TGTGCCAGTAGTGCCGGGACAGGGAGCCCCGGGGAGCTGTTTTTT.

The chain recombines TRBV19 with TRBJ2-4, with TRBD1 matching over 9 bases. Germline V lookup: CDR1 LNHDA, CDR2 SQIVND (reference sequence). This CDR3 is 17 amino acids long. Trimming removed 7 bases from V and 0 bases from J; junction bases left unmatched: 10. CDR3 region: CASTQGQGQAAKNIQYF. CDR3 in DNA: TGTGCCAGTACCCAGGGACAGGGTCAAGCAGCCAAAAACATTCAGTACTTC.

This clone came up once. The rearrangement joins TRBV18 to TRBJ2-5; D is undetermined. With 5 bases removed from V and 5 bases from J, the gap between germline ends came to 9 bases. This CDR3 is built from 12 residues. Germline V gene lookup returns CDR1 KGHSH and CDR2 LQKENI. CDR3 protein: CASSSPVETQYF. The CDR3 DNA follows: TGTGCCAGCTCATCCCCGGTGGAGACCCAGTACTTC.

The chain carries TRBV10-3 and TRBJ2-1, with 12 bases matching TRBD2. Germline CDR1 is ENHRY and CDR2 is SYGVKD. The CDR3 loop spans 15 amino acids. With V trimmed by 4 bases and J by 2 bases, 0 bases remained unmatched. The chain's CDR3 is CAISGTSGAYNEQFF. The CDR3 DNA sequence: TGTGCCATCAGTGGGACTAGCGGGGCCTACAATGAGCAGTTCTTC.

The CDR3 DNA sequence: TGTGCCAGGGCCACAGGGGTCCTCCTCTATGGCTACACCTTC. Residues: CARATGVLLYGYTF. This chain connects TRBV19 to TRBJ1-2; 7 bases line up with TRBD1. The CDR3 has 14 residues. Trimming at V came to 9 bases and at J to 4 bases, leaving 11 bases not matched to a gene. Germline assignment: CDR1 LNHDA and CDR2 SQIVND (reference sequence). Supplemented by reference TRBV19 and TRBJ1-2, the full variable domain reads DGGITQSPKYLFRKEGQNVTLSCEQNLNHDAMYWYRQDPGQGLRLIYYSQIVNDFQKGDIAEGYSVSREKKESFPLTVTSAQKNPTAFYLCARATGVLLYGYTFGSGTRLTVV.

This clone appeared a single time. V usage is TRBV9 and J usage is TRBJ2-3; D is perhaps TRBD2 (6 bases). Germline CDR1 reads SGDLS; CDR2 reads YYNGEE. This CDR3 is built from 15 residues. Deletions cut 0 bases from V and 2 bases from J, with 10 bases between. CDR3 nucleotides: TGTGCCAGCAGCGTAGGACTAGAGCTCACAGATACGCAGTATTTT. Encoded protein: CASSVGLELTDTQYF.

The chain employs TRBV5-1 and TRBJ2-2; unclear D gene. V was trimmed by 0 bases and J by 2 bases, leaving 8 bases between them. This CDR3 is built from 15 residues. Per germline, CDR1 SGHRS and CDR2 YFSETQ. Written as DNA, the CDR3 is TGCGCCAGCAGCTTGGATGCACTAAACACCGGGGAGCTGTTTTTT. Its protein product is CASSLDALNTGELFF.

The V and J genes are TRBV5-5 and TRBJ1-2; 9 nucleotides match TRBD1. The CDR3 covers 17 residues. V shed 3 bases and J 1 base; nucleotides not matched to a gene: 10. The V gene's germline CDR1 is SGHKS and CDR2 YYEKEE (reference sequence). The CDR3, as DNA: TGTGCCAGCAGCTCCGGGACAGGGTTTTGGAGTAACTATGGCTACACCTTC. Amino acid sequence: CASSSGTGFWSNYGYTF. Full variable domain (rest looked up from reference TRBV5-5 and TRBJ1-2): DAGVTQSPTHLIKTRGQQVTLRCSPISGHKSVSWYQQVLGQGPQFIFQYYEKEERGRGNFPDRFSARQFPNYSSELNVNALLLGDSALYLCASSSGTGFWSNYGYTFGSGTRLTVV.

The V gene is TRBV19, the J gene TRBJ2-2; 8 bases fit TRBD1. There are 15 residues in the CDR3. The V gene's germline CDR1 is LNHDA and CDR2 SQIVND (reference sequence). V shed 6 bases and J 0 bases; nucleotides not matched to a gene: 3. The DNA for the CDR3 is TGTGCCAGTAGGGACAGGGCCGCGAACACCGGGGAGCTGTTTTTT. Amino acid sequence: CASRDRAANTGELFF.

The J gene is TRBJ2-5, the V gene TRBV6-4, with TRBD1 matching over 11 bases. The CDR3 has 13 residues. V lost 5 bases to trimming and J lost 5 bases; unmatched junction nucleotides: 1. CDR1 and CDR2 (germline): MRHNA, SNTAGT. CDR3 residues: CASSRDRGETQYF. DNA for the CDR3: TGTGCCAGCAGTCGGGACAGGGGGGAGACCCAGTACTTC.

The chain uses TRBV30 and TRBJ2-1, with 12 nucleotides matching TRBD2. CDR1 is GTSNPN, CDR2 SVGIG, per germline (reference sequence). The J segment lost 1 base and the V segment lost 4 bases, leaving 8 bases of the junction unmatched. This CDR3 has 17 residues. The CDR3 region has the DNA TGTGCCTGGACCCGACTAGCGGGAGCGTCGTCCTACAATGAGCAGTTCTTC. Translation gives CAWTRLAGASSYNEQFF. The variable domain in full, with the rest retrieved from reference TRBV30 and TRBJ2-1, is SQTIHQWPATLVQPVGSPLSLECTVEGTSNPNLYWYRQAAGRGLQLLFYSVGIGQISSEVPQNLSASRPQDRQFILSSKKLLLSDSGFYLCAWTRLAGASSYNEQFFGPGTRLTVL.

The genes are TRBV21-1 and TRBJ1-5. TRBV21-1 has pseudogene status. CDR3 length: 15 amino acids. The CDR3 spells CASSKGSGSLMPQHF. The CDR3 bases are TGTGCCAGCAGCAAGGGATCAGGCAGCCTTATGCCCCAGCATTTT.

The chain has TRBV5-1 and TRBJ2-7, with 10 bases that match TRBD1. Trimming cost V 4 bases and J 3 bases; bases outside gene matches: 7. From germline, CDR1 is SGHRS and CDR2 YFSETQ. This CDR3 is built from 15 residues. As DNA, the CDR3 is TGCGCCAGCAGCATCACGGGACAGGGGCTCTACGAGCAGTACTTC. Its translation: CASSITGQGLYEQYF.

The chain has TRBV5-8 and TRBJ1-4, with D perhaps matching TRBD1 (6 bases). V was trimmed by 3 bases and J by 2 bases, leaving 11 bases between them. Germline lookup yields CDR1 SGHTS and CDR2 YDEGEE. The CDR3 runs 15 residues. CDR3 in amino acids: CASSSGVGTNEKLFF. CDR3 nucleotides: TGTGCCAGCAGCTCAGGGGTCGGCACTAATGAAAAACTGTTTTTT.

This clone was seen just once. The J gene is TRBJ2-1, the V gene TRBV15, with D perhaps TRBD2 (6 bases). The V end was cut by 2 bases, the J end by 10 bases, with 12 bases between. The CDR3 has 13 amino acids. Germline loops: CDR1 LNHNV, CDR2 YYDKDF (reference sequence). The CDR3: CATSRSNSGEQFF. CDR3 coding DNA: TGTGCCACCAGCAGATCCAATAGCGGAGAGCAGTTCTTC.